The present entry profiles one T cell receptor (beta chain) with its context. These data originate in a study of blood T cell repertoires in COVID-19. Among Cohort 3 donors, those recovered had two negative PCRs, clearance, or symptom resolution. V lost 3 bases to trimming and J lost 2 bases, with 11 bases between them. The germline V gene has CDR1 DFQATT and CDR2 SNEGSKA (reference sequence). The CDR3 is 13 amino acids. Clones were read by immunoSEQ multiplex PCR, and TCRdb kept only the in-frame ones, dropping some. The sample comprises roughly 270,000 clones, 85% of which are singletons, and about 2.3% rests with the top ten.

This chain links TRBV20-1 with TRBJ2-7; the D gene is possibly TRBD2 (5 bases). The source is a woman in her 50s who had recovered from COVID-19. Sequenced sample: PBMCs or T cells enriched from blood (not recorded which). CDR3 coding DNA: TGCAGTGCTAGTCGGGGTTTCACCTACGAGCAGTACTTC. It translates to CSASRGFTYEQYF.